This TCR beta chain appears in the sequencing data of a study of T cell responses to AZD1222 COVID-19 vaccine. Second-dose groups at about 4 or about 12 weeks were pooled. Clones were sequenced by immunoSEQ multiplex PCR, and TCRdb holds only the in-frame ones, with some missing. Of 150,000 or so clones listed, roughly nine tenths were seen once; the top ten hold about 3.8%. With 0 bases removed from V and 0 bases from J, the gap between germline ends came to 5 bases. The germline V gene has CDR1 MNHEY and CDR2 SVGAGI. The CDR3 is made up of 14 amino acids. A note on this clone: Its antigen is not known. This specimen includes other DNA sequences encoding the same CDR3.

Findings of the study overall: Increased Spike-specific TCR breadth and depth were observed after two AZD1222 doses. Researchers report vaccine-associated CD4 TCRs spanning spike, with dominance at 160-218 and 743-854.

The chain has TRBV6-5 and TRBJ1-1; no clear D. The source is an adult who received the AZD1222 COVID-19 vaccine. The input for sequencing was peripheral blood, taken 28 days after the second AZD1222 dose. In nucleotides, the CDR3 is TGTGCCAGCAGTTACTCGGGGTTGAACACTGAAGCTTTCTTT. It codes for CASSYSGLNTEAFF.